This TCR beta chain was observed in a study of T cell responses to AZD1222 COVID-19 vaccine. Overall study results and limits: White British people made up most donors, females outnumbered males, and clonal diversity was possibly underestimated. Only 5 or 6 individuals given AZD1222 were seropositive at baseline. It was only after the peak T cell response that any repertoires were sampled.

In the case of this clone: The antigen is undetermined.

The repertoire was sequenced with immunoSEQ multiplex PCR; TCRdb's copy has only in-frame clones and lacks some. This sample has some 130,000 clones, with 90% to 95% found just once. CDR1 SGHRS and CDR2 YFSETQ come from the germline V gene. The CDR3 is 15 amino acids. Trimming took 0 bases from V and 3 from J, leaving 13 bases between them. V usage is TRBV5-1 and J usage is TRBJ2-7; perhaps TRBD2 as D (6 bases). The starting material was peripheral blood, obtained on day 0 of AZD1222 vaccination. This receptor was obtained from an adult in good health. CDR3 protein: CASSLDPRESYEQYF. The CDR3, as DNA: TGCGCCAGCAGCTTGGACCCCCGGGAGAGCTACGAGCAGTACTTC.